This T cell receptor (beta chain) was captured in a study of T cells in Graves' hyperthyroidism and ophthalmopathy. Study-level points and caveats: Ophthalmopathy was model-predicted a median about 6.9 months pre-onset. In simple terms, a model built on 13 V-J features told ophthalmopathy apart from stable hyperthyroidism.

Diagnoses rested on clinical symptoms, serum thyroxine and TRAb, thyroid ultrasound and orbital computed tomography. From RNA transcripts, TCR beta CDR3 regions were amplified. The primer set for the first-round RT-PCR of the TCR CDR3 was HTBI. TCRdb processed the multiplex PCR reads anew with MiXCR; each CDR3 protein has one entry. Among roughly 420,000 distinct CDR3 sequences, approximately 15% were seen once, and the ten largest hold 13% to 15%. With regard to this clonotype: The target antigen is unknown.

V gave up 3 bases and J gave up 2 bases, with 13 bases separating them. Germline V CDR1 and CDR2: LNHDA, SQIVND (reference sequence). The CDR3 runs 15 residues. Sequences were obtained from blood. This TCR derives from a young woman with Graves' hyperthyroidism. The chain recombines TRBV19 with TRBJ1-1, with D perhaps matching TRBD1 (5 bases). The DNA for the CDR3 is TGTGCCAGTAGTATGGAAGACAGACGAAACACTGAAGCTTTCTTT. Amino acid sequence: CASSMEDRRNTEAFF.